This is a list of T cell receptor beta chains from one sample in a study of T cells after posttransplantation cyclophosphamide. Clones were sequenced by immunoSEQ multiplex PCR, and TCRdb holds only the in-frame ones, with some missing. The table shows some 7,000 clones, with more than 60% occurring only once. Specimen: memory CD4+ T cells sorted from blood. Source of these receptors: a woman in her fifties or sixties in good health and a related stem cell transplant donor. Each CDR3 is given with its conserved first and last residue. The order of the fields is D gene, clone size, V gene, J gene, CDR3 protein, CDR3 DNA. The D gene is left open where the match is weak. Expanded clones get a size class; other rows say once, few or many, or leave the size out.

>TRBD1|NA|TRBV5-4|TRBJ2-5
CASSLGQGQETQYF
TGTGCCAGCAGCCTAGGACAGGGCCAAGAGACCCAGTACTTC
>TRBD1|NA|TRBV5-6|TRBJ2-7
CASSRGGWSHEQYF
TGTGCCAGCAGCCGAGGGGGCTGGTCCCACGAGCAGTACTTC
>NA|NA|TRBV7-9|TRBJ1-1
CASSLAGADTEAFF
TGTGCCAGCAGCTTAGCGGGGGCGGACACTGAAGCTTTCTTT
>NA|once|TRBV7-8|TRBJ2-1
CASSLVLGVNEQFF
TGTGCCAGCAGCTTAGTGCTAGGGGTGAATGAGCAGTTCTTC
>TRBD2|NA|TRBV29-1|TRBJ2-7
CSVGASGSSYEQYF
TGCAGCGTTGGGGCCAGCGGGAGCTCCTACGAGCAGTACTTC
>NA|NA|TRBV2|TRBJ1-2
CASLPAAVANYGYTF
TGTGCCAGCCTCCCGGCGGCCGTTGCTAACTATGGCTACACCTTC
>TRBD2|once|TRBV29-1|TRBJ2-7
CSVVWGGLRYEQYF
TGCAGCGTTGTGTGGGGGGGACTTCGCTACGAGCAGTACTTC
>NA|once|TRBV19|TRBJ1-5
CASTRGSWNQPQHF
TGTGCCAGTACCAGGGGATCATGGAATCAGCCCCAGCATTTT
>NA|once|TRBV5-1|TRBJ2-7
CASTAGTSSYEQYF
TGCGCCAGCACCGCCGGGACAAGCTCCTACGAGCAGTACTTC
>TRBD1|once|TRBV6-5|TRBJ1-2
CASRTNDRGGYGYTF
TGTGCCAGCAGAACAAACGACAGGGGAGGGTATGGCTACACCTTC
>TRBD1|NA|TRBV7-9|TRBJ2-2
CASSLDGQGYTGELFF
TGTGCCAGCAGCTTAGATGGACAGGGATACACCGGGGAGCTGTTTTTT
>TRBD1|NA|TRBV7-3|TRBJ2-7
CASSLTVGLRWLAGGESRAYEQYF
TGTGCCAGCAGCTTAACGGTAGGTTTACGGTGGCTGGCAGGGGGCGAGTCGCGGGCCTACGAGCAGTACTTC
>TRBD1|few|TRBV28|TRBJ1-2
CASNKQGEDYGYTF
TGTGCCAGCAATAAACAGGGGGAGGACTATGGCTACACCTTC
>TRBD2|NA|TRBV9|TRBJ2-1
CASSVGAGREGNNEQFF
TGTGCCAGCAGCGTGGGCGCGGGGCGGGAGGGAAACAATGAGCAGTTCTTC
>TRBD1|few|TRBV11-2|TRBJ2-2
CASSQQGFAGELFF
TGTGCCAGCAGCCAACAGGGGTTCGCCGGGGAGCTGTTTTTT
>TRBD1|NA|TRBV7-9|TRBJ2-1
CASSVAQGSIINEQFF
TGTGCCAGCAGCGTAGCACAGGGGAGTATAATCAATGAGCAGTTCTTC
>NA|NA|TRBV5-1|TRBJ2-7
CASSFPGEKQYF
TGCGCCAGCAGCTTTCCGGGGGAAAAGCAGTACTTC
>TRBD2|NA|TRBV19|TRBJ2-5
CASSRLAGPGETQYF
TGTGCCAGTAGTCGACTAGCGGGACCGGGAGAGACCCAGTACTTC
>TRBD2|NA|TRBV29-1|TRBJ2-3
CSVVGTSKNTDTQYF
TGCAGCGTTGTCGGGACTAGCAAGAACACAGATACGCAGTATTTT
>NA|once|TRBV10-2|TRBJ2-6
CASSFSLTSKSRANVLTF
TGCGCCAGCAGTTTTAGTCTCACTTCTAAAAGTCGGGCCAACGTCCTGACTTTC
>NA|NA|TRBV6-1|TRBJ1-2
CASSVGQAITYGYTF
TGTGCCAGCAGTGTGGGGCAGGCAATCACATATGGCTACACCTTC
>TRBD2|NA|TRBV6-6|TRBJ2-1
CASSYWLAGEGEQFF
TGTGCCAGCAGTTACTGGCTAGCGGGAGAGGGTGAGCAGTTCTTC
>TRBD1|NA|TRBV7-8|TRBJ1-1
CASSLAGQGVTEAFF
TGTGCCAGCAGCTTAGCGGGACAGGGCGTCACTGAAGCTTTCTTT
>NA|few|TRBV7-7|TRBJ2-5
CASSLRGREETQYF
TGTGCCAGCAGCTTGCGGGGAAGGGAAGAGACCCAGTACTTC
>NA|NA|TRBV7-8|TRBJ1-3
CASSLVRGSGNTIYF
TGTGCCAGCAGCTTAGTTCGAGGGTCTGGAAACACCATATATTTT
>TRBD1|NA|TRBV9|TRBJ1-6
CASSVGISGGLHNSPLHF
TGTGCCAGCAGCGTAGGGATCTCAGGGGGCCTCCATAATTCACCCCTCCACTTT
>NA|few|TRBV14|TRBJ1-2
CASSHGPTYGYTF
TGTGCCAGCAGCCATGGGCCTACCTATGGCTACACCTTC
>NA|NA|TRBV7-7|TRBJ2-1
CASSSRGGADEQFF
TGTGCCAGCAGCTCCCGTGGAGGGGCAGATGAGCAGTTCTTC
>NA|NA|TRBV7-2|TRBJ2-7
CASSLREIGSYEQYF
TGTGCCAGCAGCTTACGGGAGATAGGGTCCTACGAGCAGTACTTC
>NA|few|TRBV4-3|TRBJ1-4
CASSQSWIGGEKLFF
TGCGCCAGCAGCCAGTCTTGGATCGGCGGTGAAAAACTGTTTTTT
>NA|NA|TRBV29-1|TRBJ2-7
CSVPAQPGVISYEQYF
TGCAGCGTTCCCGCCCAGCCGGGAGTAATCTCCTACGAGCAGTACTTC
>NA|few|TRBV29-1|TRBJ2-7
CSVARTGRGEQYF
TGCAGCGTTGCCCGGACAGGGAGGGGTGAGCAGTACTTC
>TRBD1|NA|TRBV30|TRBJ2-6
CAWSDGTGGLSGANVLTF
TGTGCCTGGAGTGACGGGACAGGGGGCCTCTCTGGGGCCAACGTCCTGACTTTC
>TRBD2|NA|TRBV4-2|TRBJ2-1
CASSHFWRESDNEQFF
TGTGCCAGCAGCCATTTTTGGCGGGAGAGCGACAATGAGCAGTTCTTC
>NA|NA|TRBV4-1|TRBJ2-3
CASSQFHVYSQDTQYF
TGCGCCAGCAGCCAATTTCACGTATATAGCCAAGATACGCAGTATTTT
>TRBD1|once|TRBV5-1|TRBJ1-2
CASSLDRTGAYGYTF
TGCGCCAGCAGCCTGGACCGGACAGGAGCCTATGGCTACACCTTC
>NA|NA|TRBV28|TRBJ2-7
CASETADSYEQYF
TGTGCCAGCGAAACAGCGGACAGCTACGAGCAGTACTTC
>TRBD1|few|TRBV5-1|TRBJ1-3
CASSFVGQGRSGNTIYF
TGCGCCAGCAGCTTTGTGGGACAGGGACGATCTGGAAACACCATATATTTT
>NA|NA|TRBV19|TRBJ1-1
CASSTGGVYYTEAFF
TGTGCCAGTAGTACCGGGGGGGTCTACTACACTGAAGCTTTCTTT
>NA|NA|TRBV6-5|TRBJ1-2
CASSYGTSFNYGYTF
TGTGCCAGCAGTTACGGGACATCGTTTAACTATGGCTACACCTTC
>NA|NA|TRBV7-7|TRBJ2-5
CASNELAVQETQYF
TGTGCCAGCAACGAATTAGCCGTCCAAGAGACCCAGTACTTC
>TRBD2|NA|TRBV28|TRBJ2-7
CASSLWRLAGSNEQYF
TGTGCCAGCAGTTTATGGAGACTAGCGGGTTCCAACGAGCAGTACTTC